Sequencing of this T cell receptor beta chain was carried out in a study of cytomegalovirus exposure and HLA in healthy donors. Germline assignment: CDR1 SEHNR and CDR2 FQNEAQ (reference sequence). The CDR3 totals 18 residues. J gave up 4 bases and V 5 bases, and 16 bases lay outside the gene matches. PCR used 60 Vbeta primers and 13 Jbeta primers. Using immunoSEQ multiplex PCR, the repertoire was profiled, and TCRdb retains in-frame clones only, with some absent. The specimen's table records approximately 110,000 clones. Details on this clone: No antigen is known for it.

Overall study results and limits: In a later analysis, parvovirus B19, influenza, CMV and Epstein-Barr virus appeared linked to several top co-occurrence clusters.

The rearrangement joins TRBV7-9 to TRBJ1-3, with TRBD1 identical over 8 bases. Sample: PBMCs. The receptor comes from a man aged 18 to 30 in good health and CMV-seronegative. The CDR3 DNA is TGTGCCAGCAGCCATTCTCTACAGGGGGGAACTGCGGGAAACACCATATATTTT. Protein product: CASSHSLQGGTAGNTIYF.